This note documents a single TCR beta chain sequence. Its antigen is undetermined. These data are taken from a study of cytomegalovirus exposure and HLA in healthy donors. Turning to the study itself: Among the approximately 400 donors who were genotyped, approximately 83% fell in the genetic ancestry cluster that is associated with self-reported Caucasian donors. General study results and limits: Rarity characterized most TCR sequences, yet some public TCRs appeared in many donors. A later examination showed that TCR association rates differed by HLA locus, with DRB1 most and HLA-C fewest.

This PCR relied on a set of 60 Vbeta primers and 13 Jbeta primers. Assay used: immunoSEQ multiplex PCR; TCRdb lists only in-frame clones, some missing. The data show about 140,000 clones, approximately 60% seen once. CDR1 is MGHRA, CDR2 YSYEKL, per germline. The CDR3 contains 15 residues. The V segment lost 4 bases and the J segment 2 bases; nucleotides outside the gene matches: 6. The genes are TRBV4-1 and TRBJ1-2; 8 nucleotides match TRBD1. The source is a woman aged 40 to 55 in good health and CMV-seronegative. Sequenced input: PBMCs. For the CDR3, the DNA is TGCGCCAGCAGCCTAGGACAGGGTTACAACTATGGCTACACCTTC. It is translated as CASSLGQGYNYGYTF.